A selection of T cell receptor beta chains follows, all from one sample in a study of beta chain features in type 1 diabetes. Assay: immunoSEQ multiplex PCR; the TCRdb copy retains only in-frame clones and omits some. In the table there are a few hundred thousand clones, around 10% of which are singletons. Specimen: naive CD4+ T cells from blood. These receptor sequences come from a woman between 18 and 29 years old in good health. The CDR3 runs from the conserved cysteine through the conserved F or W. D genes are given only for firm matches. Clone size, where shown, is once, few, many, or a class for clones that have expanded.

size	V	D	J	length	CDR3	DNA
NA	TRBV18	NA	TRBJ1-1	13	CASSPSGNTEAFF	TGTGCCAGCTCACCGTCGGGTAACACTGAAGCTTTCTTT
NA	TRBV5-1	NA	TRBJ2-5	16	CASSTMAEAGGETQYF	TGCGCCAGCAGCACCATGGCCGAGGCGGGCGGGGAGACCCAGTACTTC
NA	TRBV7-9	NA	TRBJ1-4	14	CASSSQGRGEKLFF	TGTGCCAGCAGCTCCCAGGGGAGGGGTGAAAAACTGTTTTTT
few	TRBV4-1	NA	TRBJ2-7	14	CASSLRDNAYEQYF	TGCGCCAGCAGCCTCCGGGACAATGCCTACGAGCAGTACTTC
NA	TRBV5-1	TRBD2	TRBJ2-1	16	CASSLSVVSGSGEQFF	TGCGCCAGCAGCTTGTCGGTCGTCAGCGGGAGCGGTGAGCAGTTCTTC
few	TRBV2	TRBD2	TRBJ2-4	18	CASRAVLSGGALRNIQYF	TGTGCCAGCAGAGCTGTTCTGAGCGGGGGGGCTCTGAGAAACATTCAGTACTTC
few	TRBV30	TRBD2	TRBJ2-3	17	CAWSPGLAGGPADTQYF	TGTGCCTGGAGCCCGGGACTAGCGGGAGGGCCTGCAGATACGCAGTATTTT
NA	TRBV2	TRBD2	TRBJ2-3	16	CASSGGTSGSHDTQYF	TGTGCCAGCAGCGGGGGGACTAGCGGGAGTCACGATACGCAGTATTTT
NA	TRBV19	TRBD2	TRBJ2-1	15	CASSIAGLPYNEQFF	TGTGCCAGTAGTATAGCGGGACTACCTTACAATGAGCAGTTCTTC
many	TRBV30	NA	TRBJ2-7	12	CAWSVHPRVRDF	TGTGCCTGGAGTGTCCACCCCCGGGTCCGAGACTTC
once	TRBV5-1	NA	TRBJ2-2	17	CASSRLNRDSNTGELFF	TGCGCCAGCAGCAGATTAAATCGGGACTCTAACACCGGGGAGCTGTTTTTT
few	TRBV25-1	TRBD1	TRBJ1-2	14	CASSVPGQGVGYTF	TGTGCCAGCAGTGTCCCGGGACAGGGAGTTGGCTACACCTTC
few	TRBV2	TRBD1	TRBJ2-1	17	CASRPAPGQGGVNEQFF	TGTGCCAGCAGACCAGCGCCGGGACAGGGGGGAGTCAATGAGCAGTTCTTC
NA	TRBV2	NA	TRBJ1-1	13	CASAEGRGTEAFF	TGTGCCAGCGCCGAGGGGAGGGGCACTGAAGCTTTCTTT
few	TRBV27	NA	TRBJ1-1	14	CASSRITGNTEAFF	TGTGCCAGCAGTCGAATTACAGGAAACACTGAAGCTTTCTTT
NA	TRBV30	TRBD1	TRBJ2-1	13	CAWRKTGGHEQFF	TGTGCCTGGAGGAAGACAGGGGGTCATGAGCAGTTCTTC
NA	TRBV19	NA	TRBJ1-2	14	CASSIRTAIYGYTF	TGTGCCAGTAGTATAAGGACTGCTATTTATGGCTACACCTTC
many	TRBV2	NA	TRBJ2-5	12	CASSFAGETQYF	TGTGCCAGCTCTTTCGCCGGGGAGACCCAGTACTTC
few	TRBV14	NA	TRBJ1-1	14	CASSQDLNLLGAFF	TGTGCCAGCAGCCAAGATTTAAACCTCCTCGGGGCTTTCTTT
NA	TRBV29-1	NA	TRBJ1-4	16	CSVGDVRFGRNEKLFF	TGCAGCGTTGGCGATGTCCGGTTTGGGAGGAATGAAAAACTGTTTTTT
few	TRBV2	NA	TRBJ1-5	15	CASSRRGGGNQPQHF	TGTGCCAGCAGTCGTCGAGGGGGTGGCAATCAGCCCCAGCATTTT
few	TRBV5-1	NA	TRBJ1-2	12	CASSLDRAGYTF	TGCGCCAGCAGCTTGGACAGGGCTGGCTACACCTTC